Listed below are T cell receptor beta chains from one sample, sequenced in a study of blood T cell repertoires in COVID-19. TCRdb keeps only in-frame clones here, not all; method: immunoSEQ multiplex PCR. The sample holds about 90,000 clones; around 72% are singletons and the top ten take approximately 15%. Sample: peripheral blood. The receptors originated from a woman older than 75 with acute or convalescent COVID-19. The CDR3 runs from the conserved cysteine through the conserved F or W. The order of the fields is D gene, J gene, clone size, V gene, CDR3 DNA, CDR3 protein. D genes are given only for firm matches. Rows give clone size only sometimes, using once, few, many, or a class for an expanded clone.

d_gene: .; j_gene: TRBJ2-6; abundance: .; v_gene: TRBV19; CDR3nt: TGTGCCAGTAGACATCCAGGGGACCGGAGCTCTGGGGCCAACGTCCTGACTTTC; CDR3aa: CASRHPGDRSSGANVLTF
d_gene: .; j_gene: TRBJ2-2; abundance: .; v_gene: TRBV10-3; CDR3nt: TGTGCCATCAGTGTCTGGGAGGTGGGCACCGGGGAGCTGTTTTTT; CDR3aa: CAISVWEVGTGELFF
d_gene: TRBD2; j_gene: TRBJ2-1; abundance: .; v_gene: TRBV28; CDR3nt: TGTGCCAGCAGTTTTACGGATACCGGGACTAGCGGGATGGATGAGCAGTTCTTC; CDR3aa: CASSFTDTGTSGMDEQFF
d_gene: .; j_gene: TRBJ2-2; abundance: .; v_gene: TRBV11-2; CDR3nt: TGTGCCAGCAGCAGAGACTGGGGACTGACGAACACCGGGGAGCTGTTTTTT; CDR3aa: CASSRDWGLTNTGELFF
d_gene: .; j_gene: TRBJ2-2; abundance: .; v_gene: TRBV6-2/TRBV6-3; CDR3nt: TGTGCCAGCAGTTACGTACCAGGCGGGACCGGGGAGCTGTTTTTT; CDR3aa: CASSYVPGGTGELFF
d_gene: TRBD1; j_gene: TRBJ1-1; abundance: .; v_gene: TRBV9; CDR3nt: TGTGCCAGCAGCGCAGGAAGGGGGCCCGGGACAGGGCCACTTGGAGCTTTCTTT; CDR3aa: CASSAGRGPGTGPLGAFF
d_gene: TRBD2; j_gene: TRBJ2-5; abundance: .; v_gene: TRBV3-1/TRBV3-2; CDR3nt: TGTGCCAGCAGCGGGACTAATCTAGAGACCCAGTACTTC; CDR3aa: CASSGTNLETQYF
d_gene: .; j_gene: TRBJ2-3; abundance: .; v_gene: TRBV30; CDR3nt: TGTGCCTGGAGTGTACAGCCAGATACGCAGTATTTT; CDR3aa: CAWSVQPDTQYF
d_gene: .; j_gene: TRBJ1-2; abundance: once; v_gene: TRBV4-1; CDR3nt: TGCGCCAGCAGCCAAGAGGCGGGTGGCTACACCTTC; CDR3aa: CASSQEAGGYTF
d_gene: TRBD1; j_gene: TRBJ1-4; abundance: .; v_gene: TRBV5-1; CDR3nt: TGCGCCAGCAGCTTTTCACCTATCGGGACAGCAAATGAAAAACTGTTTTTT; CDR3aa: CASSFSPIGTANEKLFF
d_gene: .; j_gene: TRBJ1-6; abundance: many; v_gene: TRBV16; CDR3nt: TGTGCCAGCAGCCAATTACGGACCGAGGGTGCACCCCTCCACTTT; CDR3aa: CASSQLRTEGAPLHF
d_gene: TRBD2; j_gene: TRBJ2-3; abundance: .; v_gene: TRBV6-2/TRBV6-3; CDR3nt: TGTGCCAGCAGCCTTAGCGGGGGATCAGATACGCAGTATTTT; CDR3aa: CASSLSGGSDTQYF
d_gene: .; j_gene: TRBJ2-2; abundance: .; v_gene: TRBV2; CDR3nt: TGTGCCAGCATGGCACAGGGTATCGGGGAGCTGTTTTTT; CDR3aa: CASMAQGIGELFF
d_gene: .; j_gene: TRBJ1-2; abundance: .; v_gene: TRBV24-1; CDR3nt: TGTGCCACCAGTGATCTGACAGCTTATGGCTACACCTTC; CDR3aa: CATSDLTAYGYTF
d_gene: .; j_gene: TRBJ2-5; abundance: .; v_gene: TRBV7-3; CDR3nt: TGTGCCAGCAGCTACGGGTCAGCAGAGACCCAGTACTTC; CDR3aa: CASSYGSAETQYF
d_gene: TRBD1; j_gene: TRBJ2-6; abundance: .; v_gene: TRBV19; CDR3nt: TGTGCCAGTAGATCTCACAGGGGGGCTGGGGCCAACGTCCTGACTTTC; CDR3aa: CASRSHRGAGANVLTF
d_gene: TRBD1; j_gene: TRBJ2-7; abundance: .; v_gene: TRBV28; CDR3nt: TGTGCCAGCAGTTTGACAGGGCCTTCCTCCTACGAGCAGTACTTC; CDR3aa: CASSLTGPSSYEQYF
d_gene: .; j_gene: TRBJ2-3; abundance: few; v_gene: TRBV4-3; CDR3nt: TGCGCCAGCAGCCAAGTGATTGGTAGCCCGGGTGCAGATACGCAGTATTTT; CDR3aa: CASSQVIGSPGADTQYF
d_gene: .; j_gene: TRBJ1-2; abundance: .; v_gene: TRBV7-9; CDR3nt: TGTGCCAGCAGCAAAGAAGAGGTCTTGGGTAACTATGGCTACACCTTC; CDR3aa: CASSKEEVLGNYGYTF
d_gene: TRBD1; j_gene: TRBJ1-4; abundance: .; v_gene: TRBV30; CDR3nt: TGTGCCTGGAGTGGGCCACAGCAGGGGGTTAATGAAAAACTGTTTTTT; CDR3aa: CAWSGPQQGVNEKLFF
d_gene: .; j_gene: TRBJ1-1; abundance: .; v_gene: TRBV6-5; CDR3nt: TGTGCCAGCAACCAAATCCAGGGGTTCACTGAAGCTTTCTTT; CDR3aa: CASNQIQGFTEAFF
d_gene: TRBD2; j_gene: TRBJ2-3; abundance: .; v_gene: TRBV7-9; CDR3nt: TGTGCCAGCAGCTTAGGAACTAGCGGGTCACCCCGCACAGATACGCAGTATTTT; CDR3aa: CASSLGTSGSPRTDTQYF
d_gene: .; j_gene: TRBJ1-1; abundance: .; v_gene: TRBV14; CDR3nt: TGTGCCAGCAGCCAAGATCAAAACACTGAAGCTTTCTTT; CDR3aa: CASSQDQNTEAFF
d_gene: .; j_gene: TRBJ2-7; abundance: .; v_gene: TRBV7-8; CDR3nt: TGTGCCAGCAGCTCCCTCGACGAGCAGTACTTC; CDR3aa: CASSSLDEQYF
d_gene: .; j_gene: TRBJ1-1; abundance: once; v_gene: TRBV5-1; CDR3nt: TGCGCCAGCAGCTTGGGTCAAGGCGGAGTGTACACTGAAGCTTTCTTT; CDR3aa: CASSLGQGGVYTEAFF
d_gene: .; j_gene: TRBJ2-3; abundance: .; v_gene: TRBV7-2; CDR3nt: TGTGCCAGCAGCTTGGGCCCTAGGGGGGGCGGGACAGATACGCAGTATTTT; CDR3aa: CASSLGPRGGGTDTQYF
d_gene: .; j_gene: TRBJ1-1; abundance: .; v_gene: TRBV27; CDR3nt: TGTGCCAGCAGTTGGTCGGGCCGAGGGACTGAAGCTTTCTTT; CDR3aa: CASSWSGRGTEAFF
d_gene: .; j_gene: TRBJ2-5; abundance: .; v_gene: TRBV7-2; CDR3nt: TGTGCCAGCAGCCTACAGGGAACTGGAAAGACCCAGTACTTC; CDR3aa: CASSLQGTGKTQYF
d_gene: TRBD1; j_gene: TRBJ2-7; abundance: .; v_gene: TRBV2; CDR3nt: TGTGCCAGCAGTTCGGGACAGGGTTTCTCCTACGAGCAGTACTTC; CDR3aa: CASSSGQGFSYEQYF
d_gene: TRBD1; j_gene: TRBJ1-2; abundance: once; v_gene: TRBV7-9; CDR3nt: TGTGCCAGCAGCTCCCGGGACAGGGGAGTTTATGGCTACACCTTC; CDR3aa: CASSSRDRGVYGYTF
d_gene: .; j_gene: TRBJ1-2; abundance: .; v_gene: TRBV13; CDR3nt: TGTGCCAGCAGCCTTCCCCAGTGGGACATCTATGGCTACACCTTC; CDR3aa: CASSLPQWDIYGYTF
d_gene: TRBD1; j_gene: TRBJ1-5; abundance: .; v_gene: TRBV6-2/TRBV6-3; CDR3nt: TGTGCCAGCAGTTACAGACGGACAGGCAATTTCCCTAGCAATCAGCCCCAGCATTTT; CDR3aa: CASSYRRTGNFPSNQPQHF
d_gene: .; j_gene: TRBJ2-6; abundance: few; v_gene: TRBV10-3; CDR3nt: TGTGCCATCAGTGAGTCGGGGGGTTTCTCTGGGGCCAACGTCCTGACTTTC; CDR3aa: CAISESGGFSGANVLTF
d_gene: .; j_gene: TRBJ2-5; abundance: many; v_gene: TRBV15; CDR3nt: TGTGCCACCAGCAGAGTGGAGGAAGAGACCCAGTACTTC; CDR3aa: CATSRVEEETQYF
d_gene: TRBD1; j_gene: TRBJ2-7; abundance: few; v_gene: TRBV27; CDR3nt: TGTGCCAGCGGAACGACAGGGCCCTACGAGCAGTACTTC; CDR3aa: CASGTTGPYEQYF
d_gene: .; j_gene: TRBJ1-1; abundance: .; v_gene: TRBV20-1; CDR3nt: TGCAGTGCTAGTGATTACAGGAACACTGAAGCTTTCTTT; CDR3aa: CSASDYRNTEAFF
d_gene: .; j_gene: TRBJ2-1; abundance: .; v_gene: TRBV19; CDR3nt: TGTGCCAGTAGTGGGGGCCTACGGGCCGATGAGCAGTTCTTC; CDR3aa: CASSGGLRADEQFF
d_gene: TRBD1; j_gene: TRBJ1-2; abundance: .; v_gene: TRBV4-3; CDR3nt: TGCGCCAGCAGCCCCACCCCTTCAGGGGGTGGCTATGGCTACACCTTC; CDR3aa: CASSPTPSGGGYGYTF
d_gene: .; j_gene: TRBJ1-2; abundance: .; v_gene: TRBV9; CDR3nt: TGTGCCAGCAGCGTCAACAGGGAAGCCGGCTACACCTTC; CDR3aa: CASSVNREAGYTF
d_gene: TRBD1; j_gene: TRBJ1-2; abundance: .; v_gene: TRBV7-6; CDR3nt: TGTGCCAGCAGCGACAGGGTTGGCTATGGCTACACCTTC; CDR3aa: CASSDRVGYGYTF
d_gene: TRBD1; j_gene: TRBJ1-1; abundance: .; v_gene: TRBV5-6; CDR3nt: TGTGCCAGCAGCTCGCTCGACAGGGGACCTGAAGCTTTCTTT; CDR3aa: CASSSLDRGPEAFF